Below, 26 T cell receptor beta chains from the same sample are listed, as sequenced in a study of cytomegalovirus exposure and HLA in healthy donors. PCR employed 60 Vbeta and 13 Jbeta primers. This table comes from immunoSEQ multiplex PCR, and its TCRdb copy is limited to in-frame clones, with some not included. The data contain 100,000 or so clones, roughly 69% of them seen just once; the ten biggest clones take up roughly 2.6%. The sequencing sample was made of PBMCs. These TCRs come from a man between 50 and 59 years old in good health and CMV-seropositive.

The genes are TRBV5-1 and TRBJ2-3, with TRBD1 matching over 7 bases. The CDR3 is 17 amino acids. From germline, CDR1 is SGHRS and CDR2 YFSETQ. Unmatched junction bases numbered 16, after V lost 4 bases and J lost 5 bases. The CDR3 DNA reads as TGCGCCAGCAGCCCACTGCTGCGACAGGGTGTTAGAGATACGCAGTATTTT. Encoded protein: CASSPLLRQGVRDTQYF.

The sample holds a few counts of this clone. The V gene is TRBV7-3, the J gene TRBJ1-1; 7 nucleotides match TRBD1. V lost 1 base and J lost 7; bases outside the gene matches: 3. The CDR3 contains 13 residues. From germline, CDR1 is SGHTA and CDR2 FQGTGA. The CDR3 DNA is TGTGCCAGCAGCTTAATGGGACAGAGTGAAGCTTTCTTT. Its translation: CASSLMGQSEAFF.

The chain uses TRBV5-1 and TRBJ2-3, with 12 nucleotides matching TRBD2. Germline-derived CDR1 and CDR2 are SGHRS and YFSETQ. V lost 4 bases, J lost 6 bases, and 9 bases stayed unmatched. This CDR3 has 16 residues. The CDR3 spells CASSPGTSGRGDTQYF. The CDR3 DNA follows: TGCGCCAGCAGCCCCGGGACTAGCGGGCGGGGGGATACGCAGTATTTT.

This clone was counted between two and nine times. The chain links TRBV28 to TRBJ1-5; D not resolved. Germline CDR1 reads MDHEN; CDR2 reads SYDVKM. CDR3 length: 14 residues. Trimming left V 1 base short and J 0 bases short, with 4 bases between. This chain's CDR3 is CASSLLNSNQPQHF. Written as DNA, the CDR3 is TGTGCCAGCAGTTTATTAAATAGCAATCAGCCCCAGCATTTT. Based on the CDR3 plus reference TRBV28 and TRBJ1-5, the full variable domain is DVKVTQSSRYLVKRTGEKVFLECVQDMDHENMFWYRQDPGLGLRLIYFSYDVKMKEKGDIPEGYSVSREKKERFSLILESASTNQTSMYLCASSLLNSNQPQHFGDGTRLSIL.

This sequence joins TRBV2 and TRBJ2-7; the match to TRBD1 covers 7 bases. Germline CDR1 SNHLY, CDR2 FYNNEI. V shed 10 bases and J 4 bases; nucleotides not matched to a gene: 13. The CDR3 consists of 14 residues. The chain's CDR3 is CATRSYRGEYEQYF. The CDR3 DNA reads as TGTGCCACACGATCCTACAGGGGCGAATACGAGCAGTACTTC.

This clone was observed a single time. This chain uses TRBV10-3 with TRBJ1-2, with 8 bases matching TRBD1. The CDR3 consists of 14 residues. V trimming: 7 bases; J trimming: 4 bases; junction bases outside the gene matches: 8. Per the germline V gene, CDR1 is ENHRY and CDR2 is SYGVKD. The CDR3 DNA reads TGTGCCATCACCCCCGGGACAGGCTCCTATGGCTACACCTTC. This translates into CAITPGTGSYGYTF.

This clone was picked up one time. The CDR3 loop is CATSRELAAGGETQYF. The CDR3 region has the DNA TGTGCCACCAGCAGAGAACTAGCGGCGGGGGGAGAGACCCAGTACTTC. V and J are TRBV15 and TRBJ2-5, with 8 bases fitting TRBD2. CDR3 length: 16 amino acids. Germline V gene lookup returns CDR1 LNHNV and CDR2 YYDKDF (reference sequence). The ends lost 0 bases at V and 4 bases at J; junction bases unmatched: 7.

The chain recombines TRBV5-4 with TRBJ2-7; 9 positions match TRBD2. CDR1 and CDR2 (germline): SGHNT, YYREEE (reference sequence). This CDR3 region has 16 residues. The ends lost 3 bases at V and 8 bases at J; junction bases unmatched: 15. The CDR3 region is CASSWEPTSGPLKQYF. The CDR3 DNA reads TGTGCCAGCAGCTGGGAGCCGACTAGCGGCCCCTTGAAGCAGTACTTC. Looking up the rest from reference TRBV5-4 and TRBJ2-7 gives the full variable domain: ETGVTQSPTHLIKTRGQQVTLRCSSQSGHNTVSWYQQALGQGPQFIFQYYREEENGRGNFPPRFSGLQFPNYSSELNVNALELDDSALYLCASSWEPTSGPLKQYFGPGTRLTVT.

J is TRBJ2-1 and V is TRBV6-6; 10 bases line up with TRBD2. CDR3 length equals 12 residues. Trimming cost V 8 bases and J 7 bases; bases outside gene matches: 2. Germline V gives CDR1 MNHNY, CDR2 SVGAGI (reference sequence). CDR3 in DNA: TGTGCCAGCCAGCGGGGGGGGAATGAGCAGTTCTTC. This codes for CASQRGGNEQFF.

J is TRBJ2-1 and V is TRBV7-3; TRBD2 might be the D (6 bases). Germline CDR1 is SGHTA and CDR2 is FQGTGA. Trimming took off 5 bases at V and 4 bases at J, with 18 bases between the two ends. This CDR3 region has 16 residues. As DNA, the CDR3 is TGTGCCAGCAGCGCCGCAGGGAGGCCGGGATACAATGAGCAGTTCTTC. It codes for CASSAAGRPGYNEQFF.

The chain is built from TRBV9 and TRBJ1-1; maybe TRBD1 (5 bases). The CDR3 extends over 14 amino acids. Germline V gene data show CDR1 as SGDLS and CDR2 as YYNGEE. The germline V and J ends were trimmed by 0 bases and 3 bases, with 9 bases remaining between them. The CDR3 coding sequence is TGTGCCAGCAGCGTAGCCCCGGGGGACACTGAAGCTTTCTTT. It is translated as CASSVAPGDTEAFF.

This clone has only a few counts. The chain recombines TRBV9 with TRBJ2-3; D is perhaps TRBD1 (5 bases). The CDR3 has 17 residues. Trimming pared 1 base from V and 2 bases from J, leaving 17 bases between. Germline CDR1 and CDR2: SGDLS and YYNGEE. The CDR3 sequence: CASSVTIDSVFTDTQYF. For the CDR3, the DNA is TGTGCCAGCAGCGTAACCATCGACAGCGTTTTCACAGATACGCAGTATTTT. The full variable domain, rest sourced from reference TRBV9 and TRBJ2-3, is DSGVTQTPKHLITATGQRVTLRCSPRSGDLSVYWYQQSLDQGLQFLIQYYNGEERAKGNILERFSAQQFPDLHSELNLSSLELGDSALYFCASSVTIDSVFTDTQYFGPGTRLTVL.

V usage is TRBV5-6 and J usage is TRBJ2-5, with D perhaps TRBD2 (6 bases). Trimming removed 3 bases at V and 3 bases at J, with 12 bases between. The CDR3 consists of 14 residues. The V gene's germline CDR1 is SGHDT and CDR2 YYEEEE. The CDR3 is CASSYRGGEETQYF. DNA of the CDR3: TGTGCCAGCAGCTACCGCGGAGGGGAAGAGACCCAGTACTTC.

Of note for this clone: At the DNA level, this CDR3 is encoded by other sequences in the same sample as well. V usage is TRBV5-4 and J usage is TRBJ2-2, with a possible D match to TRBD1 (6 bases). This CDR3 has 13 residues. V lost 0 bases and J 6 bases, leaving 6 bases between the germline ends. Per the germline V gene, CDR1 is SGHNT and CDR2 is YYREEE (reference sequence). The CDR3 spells CASSLDRAGELFF. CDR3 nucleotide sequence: TGTGCCAGCAGCTTGGACAGGGCCGGGGAGCTGTTTTTT. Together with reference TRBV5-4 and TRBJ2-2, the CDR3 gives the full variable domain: ETGVTQSPTHLIKTRGQQVTLRCSSQSGHNTVSWYQQALGQGPQFIFQYYREEENGRGNFPPRFSGLQFPNYSSELNVNALELDDSALYLCASSLDRAGELFFGEGSRLTVL.

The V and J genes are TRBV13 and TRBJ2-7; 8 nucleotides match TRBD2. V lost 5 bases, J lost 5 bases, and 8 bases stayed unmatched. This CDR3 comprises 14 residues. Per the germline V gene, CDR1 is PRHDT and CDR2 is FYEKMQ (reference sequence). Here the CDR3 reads CASSPGGARHEQYF. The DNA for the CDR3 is TGTGCCAGCAGCCCGGGGGGGGCCCGCCACGAGCAGTACTTC.

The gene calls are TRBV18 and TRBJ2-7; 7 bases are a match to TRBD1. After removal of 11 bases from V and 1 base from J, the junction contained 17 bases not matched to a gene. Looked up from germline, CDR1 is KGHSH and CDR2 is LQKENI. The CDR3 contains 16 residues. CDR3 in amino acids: CASTLSPGQLSYEQYF. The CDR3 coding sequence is TGTGCCTCTACCCTTTCCCCGGGACAGCTTTCCTACGAGCAGTACTTC.

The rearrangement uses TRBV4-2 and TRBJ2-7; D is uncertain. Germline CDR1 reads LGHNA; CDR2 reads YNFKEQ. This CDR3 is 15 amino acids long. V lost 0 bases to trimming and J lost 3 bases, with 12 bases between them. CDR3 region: CASSQDGWASYEQYF. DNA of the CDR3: TGTGCCAGCAGCCAAGATGGTTGGGCAAGCTACGAGCAGTACTTC.

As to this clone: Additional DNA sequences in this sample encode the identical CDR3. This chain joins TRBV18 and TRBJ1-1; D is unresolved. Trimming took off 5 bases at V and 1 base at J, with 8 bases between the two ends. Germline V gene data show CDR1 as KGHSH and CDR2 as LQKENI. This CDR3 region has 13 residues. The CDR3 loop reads CASSSTANTEAFF. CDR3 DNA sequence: TGTGCCAGCTCATCTACAGCGAACACTGAAGCTTTCTTT.

CDR3 in DNA: TGTGCCAGCAGCCAAGAGGGTCCTGCGGGGGGCAAAGAGACCCAGTACTTC. This sequence encodes CASSQEGPAGGKETQYF. The chain couples TRBV4-2 to TRBJ2-5, with 8 bases fitting TRBD2. This CDR3 is built from 17 residues. V shed 0 bases and J 3 bases; nucleotides not matched to a gene: 9. CDR1 and CDR2 (germline): LGHNA, YNFKEQ.

This CDR3 is CASSFGTESAYGYTF. The CDR3 DNA is TGTGCCAGCAGCTTCGGGACAGAATCCGCCTATGGCTACACCTTC. J is TRBJ1-2 and V is TRBV5-4; 7 bases map to TRBD1. The J segment lost 4 bases and the V segment lost 2 bases, leaving 8 bases of the junction unmatched. CDR1 is SGHNT and CDR2 is YYREEE in the germline V gene (reference sequence). This CDR3 comprises 15 residues.

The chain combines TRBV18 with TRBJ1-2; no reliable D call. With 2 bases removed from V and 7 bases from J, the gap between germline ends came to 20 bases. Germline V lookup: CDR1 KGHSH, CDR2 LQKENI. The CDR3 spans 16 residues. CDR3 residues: CASSPYGEGTPGGYTF. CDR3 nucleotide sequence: TGTGCCAGCTCACCATATGGCGAGGGAACTCCGGGTGGCTACACCTTC. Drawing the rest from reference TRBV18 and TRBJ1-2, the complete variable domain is NAGVMQNPRHLVRRRGQEARLRCSPMKGHSHVYWYRQLPEEGLKFMVYLQKENIIDESGMPKERFSAEFPKEGPSILRIQQVVRGDSAAYFCASSPYGEGTPGGYTFGSGTRLTVV.

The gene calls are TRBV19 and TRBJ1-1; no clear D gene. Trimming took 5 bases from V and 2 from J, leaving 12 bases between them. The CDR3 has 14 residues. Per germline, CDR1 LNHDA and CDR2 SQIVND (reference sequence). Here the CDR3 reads CASSPGSRNTEAFF. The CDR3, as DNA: TGTGCCAGTAGTCCGGGGTCGCGAAACACTGAAGCTTTCTTT.

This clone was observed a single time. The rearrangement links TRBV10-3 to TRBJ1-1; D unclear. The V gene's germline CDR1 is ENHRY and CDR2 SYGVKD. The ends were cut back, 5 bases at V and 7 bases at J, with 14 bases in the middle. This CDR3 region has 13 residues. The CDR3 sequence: CAISINSFVEAFF. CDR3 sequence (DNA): TGTGCCATCAGTATAAACAGTTTTGTTGAAGCTTTCTTT.

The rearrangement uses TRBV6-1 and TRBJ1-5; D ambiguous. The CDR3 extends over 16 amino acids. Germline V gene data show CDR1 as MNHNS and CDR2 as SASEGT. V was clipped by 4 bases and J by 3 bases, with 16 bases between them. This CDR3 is CASSVSGSPFNQPQHF. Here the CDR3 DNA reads TGTGCCAGCAGTGTATCCGGGTCCCCTTTCAATCAGCCCCAGCATTTT.

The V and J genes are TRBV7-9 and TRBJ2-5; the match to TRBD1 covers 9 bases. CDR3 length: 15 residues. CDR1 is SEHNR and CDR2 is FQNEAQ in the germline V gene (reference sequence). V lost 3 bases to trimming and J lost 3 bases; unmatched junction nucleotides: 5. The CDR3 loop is CASSFTGGFEETQYF. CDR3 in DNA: TGTGCCAGCAGCTTTACAGGGGGCTTCGAAGAGACCCAGTACTTC.

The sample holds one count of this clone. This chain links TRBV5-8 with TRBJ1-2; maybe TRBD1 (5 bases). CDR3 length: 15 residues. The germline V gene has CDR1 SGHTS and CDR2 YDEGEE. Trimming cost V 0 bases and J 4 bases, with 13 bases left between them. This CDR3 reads CASSLGGNRGYGYTF. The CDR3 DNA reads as TGTGCCAGCAGCTTGGGGGGCAACCGAGGCTATGGCTACACCTTC.